One and the same sample provided the 23 T cell receptor beta chains below, sequenced in a study of cytomegalovirus exposure and HLA in healthy donors. With 60 Vbeta and 13 Jbeta primers, the PCR was carried out. Generated by immunoSEQ multiplex PCR, the TCRdb table keeps only in-frame clones and is missing some. The data contain some 150,000 clones, over 70% of them singletons. Sequences were obtained from PBMCs. The receptors were gathered from a man aged 35-49 years in good health and CMV-seropositive.

This chain links TRBV6-1 with TRBJ1-5, with D perhaps TRBD1 (5 bases). Germline V lookup: CDR1 MNHNS, CDR2 SASEGT. Trimming shortened V by 4 bases and J by 6 bases, and 13 bases separated the two germline ends. CDR3 length: 14 residues. Here the CDR3 reads CASSVKQEGQPQHF. The DNA for the CDR3 is TGTGCCAGCAGTGTCAAACAGGAGGGTCAGCCCCAGCATTTT.

The rearrangement joins TRBV28 to TRBJ2-4, with D perhaps matching TRBD2 (6 bases). Germline CDR1 MDHEN, CDR2 SYDVKM. The CDR3 sequence is 16 residues long. V lost 2 bases, J lost 0 bases, and 11 bases lay in between. The CDR3 DNA reads as TGTGCCAGCAGTTTACAGGGAGGCCTAGCCAAAAACATTCAGTACTTC. It is translated as CASSLQGGLAKNIQYF.

The chain uses TRBV4-3 and TRBJ2-1, with 15 positions matching TRBD2. J gave up 1 base and V 5 bases, and 3 bases lay outside the gene matches. Germline lookup yields CDR1 LGHNA and CDR2 YSLEER. The CDR3 spans 17 residues. The CDR3 loop reads CASSWGLAGGSYNEQFF. CDR3 nucleotide sequence: TGCGCCAGCAGCTGGGGACTAGCGGGGGGTTCCTACAATGAGCAGTTCTTC.

The rearrangement links TRBV5-1 to TRBJ1-1; 7 nucleotides match TRBD1. J gave up 7 bases and V 5 bases, and 8 bases lay outside the gene matches. Germline V gene data show CDR1 as SGHRS and CDR2 as YFSETQ. This CDR3 is 13 amino acids long. CDR3 protein: CASRTDRSHEAFF. CDR3 coding DNA: TGCGCCAGCAGAACGGACAGGTCCCATGAAGCTTTCTTT.

The chain carries TRBV30 and TRBJ2-1; 7 bases align to TRBD1. V shed 5 bases and J 1 base; nucleotides not matched to a gene: 14. This CDR3 has 17 residues. The V gene's germline CDR1 is GTSNPN and CDR2 SVGIG (reference sequence). The CDR3 sequence: CAWGEGAIVLSYNEQFF. CDR3 DNA: TGTGCCTGGGGTGAGGGGGCAATCGTCTTATCCTACAATGAGCAGTTCTTC.

Regarding this clone: A read error is the likely source, as a far larger clone sits one nucleotide away. The V and J genes are TRBV28 and TRBJ2-7, with a possible D match to TRBD1 (5 bases). Germline V gene sequence: CDR1 MDHEN, CDR2 SYDVKM. The germline V and J ends were trimmed by 5 bases and 3 bases, with 14 bases remaining between them. The CDR3 length is 14 residues. The CDR3 nucleotides are TGTGCCAGCAGTATTCAGGGCAGCCTCTACGAGCAGTACTTC. This gives the protein CASSIQGSLYEQYF. Complete variable domain (other parts from reference TRBV28 and TRBJ2-7): DVKVTQSSRYLVKRTGEKVFLECVQDMDHENMFWYRQDPGLGLRLIYFSYDVKMKEKGDIPEGYSVSREKKERFSLILESASTNQTSMYLCASSIQGSLYEQYFGPGTRLTVT.

V gene TRBV5-1 combines with J gene TRBJ1-1, with D possibly being TRBD1 (6 bases). Germline V gives CDR1 SGHRS, CDR2 YFSETQ. V was cut by 7 bases and J by 1 base, with 14 bases left in between. The CDR3 has 14 residues. The CDR3 nucleotides are TGCGCCAGCTCCCCGACAGGAAGGAACACTGAAGCTTTCTTT. Its protein is CASSPTGRNTEAFF.

V and J are TRBV4-3 and TRBJ2-1; a possible D gene is TRBD2 (5 bases). There are 15 residues in the CDR3. V lost 1 base and J 10 bases, leaving 17 bases between the germline ends. Germline-derived CDR1 and CDR2 are LGHNA and YSLEER. CDR3 DNA: TGCGCCAGCAGCCAAGCTTACACGGGATTTGAAGAGCAGTTCTTC. Translated, it gives CASSQAYTGFEEQFF.

The chain uses TRBV7-2 and TRBJ2-5, with 9 bases that match TRBD1. Looked up from germline, CDR1 is SGHTA and CDR2 is FQGNSA. The CDR3 spans 17 residues. The trim removed 0 bases at V and 2 bases at J, leaving 7 bases unmatched. The CDR3 loop is CASSLALPGTGQETQYF. The CDR3 DNA follows: TGTGCCAGCAGCTTAGCCCTCCCGGGGACAGGGCAAGAGACCCAGTACTTC.

The rearrangement links TRBV2 to TRBJ2-7, with 10 bases aligning to TRBD1. V shed 8 bases and J 5 bases; nucleotides not matched to a gene: 3. Germline loops: CDR1 SNHLY, CDR2 FYNNEI. The CDR3 consists of 12 residues. CDR3: CASFGQGDEQYF. CDR3 nucleotides: TGTGCCAGCTTCGGACAGGGGGACGAGCAGTACTTC.

The chain carries TRBV10-1 and TRBJ1-2, with D uncertain. Germline assignment: CDR1 WNHNN and CDR2 SYGVQD (reference sequence). Deletions cut 8 bases from V and 7 bases from J, with 20 bases between. The CDR3 runs to 14 residues. CDR3 nucleotide sequence: TGCGCCAGCGGTAGACCGGGTCTGGCCGGTGGCTACACCTTC. Translating gives CASGRPGLAGGYTF.

The chain recombines TRBV5-4 with TRBJ2-3; 7 bases fit TRBD2. The CDR3 has 15 residues. The J segment lost 8 bases and the V segment lost 4 bases, leaving 13 bases of the junction unmatched. CDR1 is SGHNT and CDR2 is YYREEE in the germline V gene (reference sequence). The CDR3 spells CASSAASGSMATQYF. CDR3 nucleotides: TGTGCCAGCAGCGCTGCTAGCGGTTCCATGGCTACGCAGTATTTT. Complete variable domain (other parts from reference TRBV5-4 and TRBJ2-3): ETGVTQSPTHLIKTRGQQVTLRCSSQSGHNTVSWYQQALGQGPQFIFQYYREEENGRGNFPPRFSGLQFPNYSSELNVNALELDDSALYLCASSAASGSMATQYFGPGTRLTVL.

V gene TRBV9 combines with J gene TRBJ1-6, with D possibly matching TRBD1 (5 bases). CDR1 is SGDLS, CDR2 YYNGEE, per germline. Trimming removed 3 bases from V and 0 bases from J, with 7 bases in between. The CDR3 has 15 residues. Written as DNA, the CDR3 is TGTGCCAGCAGCGCGACAGTCTCCTATAATTCACCCCTCCACTTT. Encoded protein: CASSATVSYNSPLHF.

The chain carries TRBV28 and TRBJ1-4, with D possibly being TRBD1 (5 bases). V gave up 2 bases and J gave up 6 bases, with 10 bases separating them. This CDR3 has 14 amino acids. Germline-derived CDR1 and CDR2 are MDHEN and SYDVKM. CDR3 loop: CASSLVRADEKLFF. The DNA for the CDR3 is TGTGCCAGCAGTTTAGTCAGGGCTGATGAAAAACTGTTTTTT.

This clone was seen just once. V gene TRBV27 combines with J gene TRBJ2-7, with TRBD2 as a possible D gene (5 bases). From germline, CDR1 is MNHEY and CDR2 SMNVEV (reference sequence). The CDR3 extends over 13 amino acids. Between the trimmed V and J ends, which lost 2 bases and 2 bases, there was a span of 7 bases. The CDR3, as DNA: TGTGCCAGCAGTTTAATCGGGACCTACGAGCAGTACTTC. Its protein product is CASSLIGTYEQYF.

V gene TRBV6-5 combines with J gene TRBJ2-7, with D perhaps TRBD1 (6 bases). Trimming cost V 4 bases and J 7 bases, with 20 bases left between them. The germline CDR1 and CDR2 sequences are MNHEY and SVGAGI. The CDR3 has 15 residues. The CDR3 loop is CASSSWTVLTREQYF. CDR3 nucleotide sequence: TGTGCCAGCAGTTCGTGGACAGTCTTAACGCGAGAGCAGTACTTC.

The chain joins TRBV5-1 to TRBJ1-1, with a weak D call TRBD1 (5 bases). The CDR3 length is 14 residues. The V gene lost 4 bases and the J gene lost 1 base, with 11 bases spanning the gap. The germline CDR1 and CDR2 sequences are SGHRS and YFSETQ. CDR3 in amino acids: CASSPGRGNTEAFF. The CDR3 DNA reads TGCGCCAGCAGCCCCGGGAGGGGGAACACTGAAGCTTTCTTT.

The rearrangement links TRBV28 to TRBJ2-1; D might be TRBD2 (6 bases). CDR3 size: 15 residues. V shed 7 bases and J shed 0 bases, with 13 bases lying between them. Germline CDR1 is MDHEN and CDR2 is SYDVKM. CDR3 region: CASKIAESSYNEQFF. The CDR3 DNA sequence: TGTGCCAGCAAAATAGCGGAGAGCTCCTACAATGAGCAGTTCTTC.

The gene calls are TRBV13 and TRBJ1-5; D might be TRBD1 (6 bases). With 4 bases removed from V and 1 base from J, the gap between germline ends came to 11 bases. CDR1 is PRHDT, CDR2 FYEKMQ, per germline (reference sequence). The CDR3 runs 15 residues. The CDR3 here is CASSWGGLSNQPQHF. The CDR3 nucleotides are TGTGCCAGCAGCTGGGGGGGGCTGAGCAATCAGCCCCAGCATTTT.

The V and J genes are TRBV6-5 and TRBJ2-1; 8 bases match TRBD1. The length of the CDR3 is 15 residues. CDR1 is MNHEY, CDR2 SVGAGI, per germline. The ends lost 5 bases at V and 5 bases at J; junction bases unmatched: 8. CDR3 amino acids: CASSGLDRAHNEQFF. For the CDR3, the DNA is TGTGCCAGCAGTGGTTTGGACAGGGCCCACAATGAGCAGTTCTTC.

This chain uses TRBV29-1 with TRBJ2-3; 8 bases line up with TRBD1. The V segment lost 7 bases and the J segment 4 bases; nucleotides outside the gene matches: 4. The CDR3 loop spans 12 amino acids. The germline CDR1 and CDR2 sequences are SQVTM and ANQGSEA. In DNA form, the CDR3 reads TGCAGCGGGACAGGGTCCGCAGATACGCAGTATTTT. It is translated as CSGTGSADTQYF.

The chain combines TRBV5-8 with TRBJ2-1, with TRBD2 matching 9 bases. The J segment lost 5 bases and the V segment lost 6 bases, leaving 3 bases of the junction unmatched. CDR1 and CDR2 (germline): SGHTS, YDEGEE. This CDR3 contains 13 residues. CDR3 protein: CASKTSGNNEQFF. In nucleotides, the CDR3 is TGTGCCAGCAAGACTAGCGGAAACAATGAGCAGTTCTTC.

The chain employs TRBV6-1 and TRBJ2-1; D is perhaps TRBD2 (6 bases). The germline V gene encodes CDR1 MNHNS and CDR2 SASEGT. The CDR3 runs to 15 residues. Trimming left V 4 bases short and J 7 bases short, with 17 bases between. The CDR3 spells CASSGRGLLLNEQFF. CDR3 DNA sequence: TGTGCCAGCAGTGGTAGGGGACTCCTCTTGAATGAGCAGTTCTTC.